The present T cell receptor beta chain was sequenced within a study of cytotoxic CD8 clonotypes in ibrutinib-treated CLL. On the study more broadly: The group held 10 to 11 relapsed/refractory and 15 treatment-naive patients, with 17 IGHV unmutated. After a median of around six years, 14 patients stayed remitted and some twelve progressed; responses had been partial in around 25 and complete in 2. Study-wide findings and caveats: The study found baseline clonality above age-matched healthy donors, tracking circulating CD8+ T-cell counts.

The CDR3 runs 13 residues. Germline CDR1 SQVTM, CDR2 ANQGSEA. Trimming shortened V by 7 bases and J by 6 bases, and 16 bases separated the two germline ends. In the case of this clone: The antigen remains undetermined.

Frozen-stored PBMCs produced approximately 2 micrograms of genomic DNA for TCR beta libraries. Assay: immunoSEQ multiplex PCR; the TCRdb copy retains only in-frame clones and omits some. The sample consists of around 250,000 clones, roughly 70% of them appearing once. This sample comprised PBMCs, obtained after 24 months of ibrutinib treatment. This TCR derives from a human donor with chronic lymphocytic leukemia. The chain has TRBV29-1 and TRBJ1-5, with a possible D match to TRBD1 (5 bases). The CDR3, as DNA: TGCAGCGCCGAGGGGCAGGCAGGTCAGCCCCAGCATTTT. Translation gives CSAEGQAGQPQHF.